The present T cell receptor beta chain was sequenced within a study of blood T cell repertoires in COVID-19. Study information: Some COVID-19 samples were acute and others convalescent; all came from the United States, Italy and Spain. PBMCs, B-cell-depleted T cells, or T cells were the source of the cDNA or gDNA that made up the material.

As originally analysed: Amplification with reference gene primers provided the estimates of nucleated cell counts. Method: immunoSEQ multiplex PCR; TCRdb's copy keeps in-frame clones and lacks some. The V and J calls and clone size are taken from that table; D and trimming were inferred from the DNA. The sample shows around 170,000 clones, 85% to 90% of them seen only once. The sample taken for sequencing was peripheral blood. The TCR originated in a man in his fifties with active or convalescent COVID-19.

As DNA, the CDR3 is TGTGCCAGCAGCCCGGACAGGGGGGATCTTAACTATGGCTACACCTTC. This gives the protein CASSPDRGDLNYGYTF. This chain joins TRBV14 and TRBJ1-2; TRBD1 agrees at 10 bases. Germline V gene lookup returns CDR1 SGHDN and CDR2 FVKESK. The CDR3 length is 16 residues. The V and J ends lost 4 bases and 1 base, in that order; junction bases with no gene match: 6.